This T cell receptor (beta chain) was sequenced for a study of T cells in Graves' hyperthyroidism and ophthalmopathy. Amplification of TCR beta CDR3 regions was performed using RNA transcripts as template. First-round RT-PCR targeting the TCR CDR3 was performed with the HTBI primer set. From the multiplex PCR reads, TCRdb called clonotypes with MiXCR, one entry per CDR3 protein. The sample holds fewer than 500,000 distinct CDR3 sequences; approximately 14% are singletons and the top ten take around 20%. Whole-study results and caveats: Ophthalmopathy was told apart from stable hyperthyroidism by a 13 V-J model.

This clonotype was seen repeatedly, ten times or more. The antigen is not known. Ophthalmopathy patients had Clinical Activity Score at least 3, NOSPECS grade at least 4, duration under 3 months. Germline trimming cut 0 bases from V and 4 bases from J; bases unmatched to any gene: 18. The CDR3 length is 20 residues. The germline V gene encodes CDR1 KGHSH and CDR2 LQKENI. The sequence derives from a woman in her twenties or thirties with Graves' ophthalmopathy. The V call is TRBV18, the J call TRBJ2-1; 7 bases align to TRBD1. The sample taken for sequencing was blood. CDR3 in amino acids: CASSPPRTGHTTGYYNEQFF. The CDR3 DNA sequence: TGTGCCAGCTCACCACCCCGGACAGGACACACAACAGGGTATTACAATGAGCAGTTCTTC.